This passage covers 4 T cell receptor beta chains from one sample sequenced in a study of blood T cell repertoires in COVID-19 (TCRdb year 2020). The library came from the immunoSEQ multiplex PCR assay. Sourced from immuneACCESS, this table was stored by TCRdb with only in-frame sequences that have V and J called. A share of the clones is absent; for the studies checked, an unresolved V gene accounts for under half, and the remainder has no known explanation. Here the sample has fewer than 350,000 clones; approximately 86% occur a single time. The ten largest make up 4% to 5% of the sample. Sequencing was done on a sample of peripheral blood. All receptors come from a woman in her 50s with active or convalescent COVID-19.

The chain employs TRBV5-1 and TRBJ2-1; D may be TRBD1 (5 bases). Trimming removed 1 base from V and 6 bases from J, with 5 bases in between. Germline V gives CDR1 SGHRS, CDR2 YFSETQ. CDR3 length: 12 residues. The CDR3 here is CASSLQGNEQFF. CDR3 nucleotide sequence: TGCGCCAGCAGCTTGCAGGGCAATGAGCAGTTCTTC.

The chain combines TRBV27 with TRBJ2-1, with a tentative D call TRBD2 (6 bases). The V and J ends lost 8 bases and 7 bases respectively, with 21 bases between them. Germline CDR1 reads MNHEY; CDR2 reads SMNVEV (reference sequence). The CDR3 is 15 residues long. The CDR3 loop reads CASEHRIGSRNEQFF. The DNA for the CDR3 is TGTGCCAGCGAGCATAGGATCGGGAGTAGAAATGAGCAGTTCTTC.

The CDR3 loop is CASSLVASGSRNEQFF. CDR3 DNA sequence: TGTGCCAGCAGCTTAGTGGCTAGCGGGAGCAGAAATGAGCAGTTCTTC. The V and J genes are TRBV7-6 and TRBJ2-1; TRBD2 agrees at 10 bases. CDR1 SGHVS and CDR2 FNYEAQ come from the germline V gene. This CDR3 spans 16 amino acids. With V trimmed by 1 base and J by 7 bases, 7 bases remained unmatched.

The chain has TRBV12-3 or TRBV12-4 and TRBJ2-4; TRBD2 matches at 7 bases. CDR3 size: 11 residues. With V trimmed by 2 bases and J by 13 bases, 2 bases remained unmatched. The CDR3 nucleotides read TGTGCCAGCAGTTTACGGGACTACCAGTACTTC. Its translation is CASSLRDYQYF.